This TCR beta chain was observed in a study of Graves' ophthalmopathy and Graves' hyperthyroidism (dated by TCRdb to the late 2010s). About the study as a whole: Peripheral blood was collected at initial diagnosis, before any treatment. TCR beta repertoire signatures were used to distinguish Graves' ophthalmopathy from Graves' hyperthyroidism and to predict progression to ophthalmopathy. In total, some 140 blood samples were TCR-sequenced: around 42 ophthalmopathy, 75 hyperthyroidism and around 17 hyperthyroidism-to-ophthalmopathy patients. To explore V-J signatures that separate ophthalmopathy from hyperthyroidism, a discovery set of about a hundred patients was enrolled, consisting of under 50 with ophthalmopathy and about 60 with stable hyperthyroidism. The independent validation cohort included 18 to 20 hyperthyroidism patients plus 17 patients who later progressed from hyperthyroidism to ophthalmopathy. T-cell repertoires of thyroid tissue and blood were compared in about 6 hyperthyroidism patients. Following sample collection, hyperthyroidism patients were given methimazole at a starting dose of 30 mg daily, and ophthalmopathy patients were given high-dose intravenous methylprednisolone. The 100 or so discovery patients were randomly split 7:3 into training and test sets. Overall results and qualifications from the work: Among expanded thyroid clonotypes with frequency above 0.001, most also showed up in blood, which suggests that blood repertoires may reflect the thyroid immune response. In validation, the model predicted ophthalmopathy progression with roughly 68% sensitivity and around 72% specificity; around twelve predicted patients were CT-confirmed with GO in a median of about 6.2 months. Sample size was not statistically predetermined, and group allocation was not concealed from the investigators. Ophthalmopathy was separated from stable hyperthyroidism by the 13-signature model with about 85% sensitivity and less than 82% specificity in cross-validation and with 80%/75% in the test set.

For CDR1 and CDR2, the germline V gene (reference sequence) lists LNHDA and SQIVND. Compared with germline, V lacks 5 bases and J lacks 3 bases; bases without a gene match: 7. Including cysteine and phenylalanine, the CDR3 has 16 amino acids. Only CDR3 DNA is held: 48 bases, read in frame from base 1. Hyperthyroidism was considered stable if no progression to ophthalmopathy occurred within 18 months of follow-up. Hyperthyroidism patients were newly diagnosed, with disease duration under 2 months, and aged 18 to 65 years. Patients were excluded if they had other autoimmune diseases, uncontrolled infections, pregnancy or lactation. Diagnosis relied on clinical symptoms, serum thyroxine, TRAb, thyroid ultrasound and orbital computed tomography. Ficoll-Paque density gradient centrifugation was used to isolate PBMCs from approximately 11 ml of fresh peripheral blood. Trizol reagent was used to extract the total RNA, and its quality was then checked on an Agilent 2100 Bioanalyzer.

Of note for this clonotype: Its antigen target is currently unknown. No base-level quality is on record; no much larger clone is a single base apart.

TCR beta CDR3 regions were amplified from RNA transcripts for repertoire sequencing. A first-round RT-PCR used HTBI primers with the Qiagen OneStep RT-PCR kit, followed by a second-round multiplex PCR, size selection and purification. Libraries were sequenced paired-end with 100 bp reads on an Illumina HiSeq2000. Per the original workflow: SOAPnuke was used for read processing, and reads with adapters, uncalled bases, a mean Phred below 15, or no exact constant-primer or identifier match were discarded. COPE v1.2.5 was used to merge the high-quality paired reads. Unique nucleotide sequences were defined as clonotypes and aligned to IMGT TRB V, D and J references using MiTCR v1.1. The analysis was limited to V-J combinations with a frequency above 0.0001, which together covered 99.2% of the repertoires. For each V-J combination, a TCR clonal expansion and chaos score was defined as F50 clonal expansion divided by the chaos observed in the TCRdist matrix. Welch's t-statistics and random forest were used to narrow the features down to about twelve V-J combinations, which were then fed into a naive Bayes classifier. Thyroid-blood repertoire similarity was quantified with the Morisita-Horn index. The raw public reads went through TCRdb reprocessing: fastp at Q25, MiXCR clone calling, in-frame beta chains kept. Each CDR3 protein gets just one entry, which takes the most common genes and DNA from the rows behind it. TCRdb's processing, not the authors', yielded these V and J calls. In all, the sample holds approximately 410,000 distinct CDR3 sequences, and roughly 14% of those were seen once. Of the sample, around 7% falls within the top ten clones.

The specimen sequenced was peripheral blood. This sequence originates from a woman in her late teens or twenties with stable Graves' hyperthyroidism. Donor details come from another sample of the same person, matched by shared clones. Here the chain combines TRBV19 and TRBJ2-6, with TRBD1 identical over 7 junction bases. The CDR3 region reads CASSAETGSGANVLTF. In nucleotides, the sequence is TGTGCCAGTAGTGCCGAGACAGGGAGTGGGGCCAACGTCCTGACTTTC.